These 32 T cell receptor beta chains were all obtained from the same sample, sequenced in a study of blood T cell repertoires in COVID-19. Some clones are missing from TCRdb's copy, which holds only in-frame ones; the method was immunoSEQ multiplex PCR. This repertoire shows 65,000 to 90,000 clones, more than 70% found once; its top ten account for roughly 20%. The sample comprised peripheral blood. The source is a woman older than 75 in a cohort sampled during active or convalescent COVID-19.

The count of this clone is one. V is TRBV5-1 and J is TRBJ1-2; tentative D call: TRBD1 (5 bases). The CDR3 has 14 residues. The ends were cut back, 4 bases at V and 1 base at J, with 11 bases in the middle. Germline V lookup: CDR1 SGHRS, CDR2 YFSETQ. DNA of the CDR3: TGCGCCAGCAGCGCGGGAGGGGTTAACTATGGCTACACCTTC. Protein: CASSAGGVNYGYTF. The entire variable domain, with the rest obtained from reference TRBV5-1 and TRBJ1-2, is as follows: KAGVTQTPRYLIKTRGQQVTLSCSPISGHRSVSWYQQTPGQGLQFLFEYFSETQRNKGNFPGRFSGRQFSNSRSEMNVSTLELGDSALYLCASSAGGVNYGYTFGSGTRLTVV.

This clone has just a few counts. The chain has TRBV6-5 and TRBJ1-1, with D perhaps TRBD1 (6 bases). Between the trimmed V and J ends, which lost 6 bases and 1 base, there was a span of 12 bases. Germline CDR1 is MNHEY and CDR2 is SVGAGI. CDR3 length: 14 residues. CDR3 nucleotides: TGTGCCAGCAGGTGGGGAGGGGGGAACACTGAAGCTTTCTTT. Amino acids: CASRWGGGNTEAFF.

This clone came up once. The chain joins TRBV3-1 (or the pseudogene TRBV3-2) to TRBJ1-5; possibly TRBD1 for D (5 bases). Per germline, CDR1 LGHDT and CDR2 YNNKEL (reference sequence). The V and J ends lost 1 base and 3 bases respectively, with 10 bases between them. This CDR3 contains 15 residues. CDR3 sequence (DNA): TGTGCCAGCAGCCAAGGGGCAGGGAACAATCAGCCCCAGCATTTT. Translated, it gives CASSQGAGNNQPQHF.

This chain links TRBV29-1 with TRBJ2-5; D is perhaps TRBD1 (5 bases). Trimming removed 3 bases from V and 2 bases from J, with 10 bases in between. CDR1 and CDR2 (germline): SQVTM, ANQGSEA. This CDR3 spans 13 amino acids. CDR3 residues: CSVEVGAQETQYF. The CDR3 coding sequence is TGCAGCGTTGAGGTAGGGGCGCAAGAGACCCAGTACTTC.

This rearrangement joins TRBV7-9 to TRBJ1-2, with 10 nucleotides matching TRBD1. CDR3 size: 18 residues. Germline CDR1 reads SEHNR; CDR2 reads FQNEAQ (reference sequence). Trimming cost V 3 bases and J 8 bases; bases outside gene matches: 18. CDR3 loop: CASSFNNPGTGANGGYTF. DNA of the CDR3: TGTGCCAGCAGCTTTAACAACCCCGGGACAGGGGCCAACGGGGGCTACACCTTC.

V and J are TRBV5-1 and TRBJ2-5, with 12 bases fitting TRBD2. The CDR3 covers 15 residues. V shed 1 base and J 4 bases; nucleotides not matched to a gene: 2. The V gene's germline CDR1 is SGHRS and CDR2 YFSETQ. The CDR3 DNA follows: TGCGCCAGCAGCTTGACTAGCGGGAGGAGAGAGACCCAGTACTTC. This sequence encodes CASSLTSGRRETQYF.

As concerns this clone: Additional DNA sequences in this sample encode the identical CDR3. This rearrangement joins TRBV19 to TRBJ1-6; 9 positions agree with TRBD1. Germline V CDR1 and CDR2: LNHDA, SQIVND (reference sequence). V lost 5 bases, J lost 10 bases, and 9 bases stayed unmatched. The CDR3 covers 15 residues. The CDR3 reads CASSAGGQGGSPLHF. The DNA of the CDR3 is TGTGCCAGTAGTGCAGGGGGACAGGGCGGATCACCCCTCCACTTT.

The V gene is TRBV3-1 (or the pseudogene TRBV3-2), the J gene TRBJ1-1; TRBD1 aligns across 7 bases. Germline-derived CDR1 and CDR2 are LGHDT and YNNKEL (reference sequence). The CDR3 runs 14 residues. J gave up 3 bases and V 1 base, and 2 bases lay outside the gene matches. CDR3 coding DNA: TGTGCCAGCAGCCAAGTTCAGGGGGACACTGAAGCTTTCTTT. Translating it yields CASSQVQGDTEAFF.

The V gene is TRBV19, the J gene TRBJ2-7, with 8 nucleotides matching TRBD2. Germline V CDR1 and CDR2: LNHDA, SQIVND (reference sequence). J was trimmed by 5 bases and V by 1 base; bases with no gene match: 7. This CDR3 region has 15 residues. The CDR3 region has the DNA TGTGCCAGTAGTATAGCGGGGACTAGGAAGAACGAGCAGTACTTC. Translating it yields CASSIAGTRKNEQYF.

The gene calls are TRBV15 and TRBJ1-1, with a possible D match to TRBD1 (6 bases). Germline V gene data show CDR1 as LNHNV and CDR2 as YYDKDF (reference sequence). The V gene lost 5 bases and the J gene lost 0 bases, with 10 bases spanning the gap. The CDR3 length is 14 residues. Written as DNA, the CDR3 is TGTGCCACCAGCGTAAGACAGGTGAACACTGAAGCTTTCTTT. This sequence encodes CATSVRQVNTEAFF. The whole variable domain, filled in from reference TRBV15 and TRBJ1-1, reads DAMVIQNPRYQVTQFGKPVTLSCSQTLNHNVMYWYQQKSSQAPKLLFHYYDKDFNNEADTPDNFQSRRPNTSFCFLDIRSPGLGDTAMYLCATSVRQVNTEAFFGQGTRLTVV.

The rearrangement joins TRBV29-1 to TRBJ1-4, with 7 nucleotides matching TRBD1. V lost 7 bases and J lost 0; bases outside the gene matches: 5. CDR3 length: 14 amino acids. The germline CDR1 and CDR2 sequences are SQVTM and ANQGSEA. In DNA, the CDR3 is TGCAGCGCGACAGGGCCTGCAACTAATGAAAAACTGTTTTTT. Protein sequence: CSATGPATNEKLFF.

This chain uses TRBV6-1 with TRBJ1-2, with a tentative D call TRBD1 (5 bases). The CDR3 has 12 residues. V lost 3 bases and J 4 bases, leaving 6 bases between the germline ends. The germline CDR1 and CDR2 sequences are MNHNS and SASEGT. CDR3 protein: CASSDQGYGYTF. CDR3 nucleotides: TGTGCCAGCAGTGACCAGGGCTATGGCTACACCTTC.

The CDR3 DNA is TGTGCCAGCAGCCCGAACTGGTACTCTGGAAACACCATATATTTT. As protein: CASSPNWYSGNTIYF. The gene calls are TRBV9 and TRBJ1-3; D not resolved. Germline CDR1 SGDLS, CDR2 YYNGEE. This CDR3 spans 15 amino acids. The V and J ends lost 4 bases and 0 bases respectively, with 11 bases between them.

This CDR3 is CASSLTGSTEAFF. CDR3 coding DNA: TGTGCCAGCAGCTTGACAGGGAGCACTGAAGCTTTCTTT. This chain links TRBV5-5 with TRBJ1-1; maybe TRBD1 (6 bases). Germline V CDR1 and CDR2: SGHKS, YYEKEE (reference sequence). The V end was cut by 1 base, the J end by 4 bases, with 8 bases between. The CDR3 consists of 13 residues. The full variable domain, in which reference TRBV5-5 and TRBJ1-1 provide the parts outside the CDR3, is DAGVTQSPTHLIKTRGQQVTLRCSPISGHKSVSWYQQVLGQGPQFIFQYYEKEERGRGNFPDRFSARQFPNYSSELNVNALLLGDSALYLCASSLTGSTEAFFGQGTRLTVV.

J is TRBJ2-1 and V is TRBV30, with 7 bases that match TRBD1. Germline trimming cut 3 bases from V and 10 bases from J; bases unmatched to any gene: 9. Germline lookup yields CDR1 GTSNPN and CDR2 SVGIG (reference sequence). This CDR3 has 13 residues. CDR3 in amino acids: CAWSADRSYEQFF. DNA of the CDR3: TGTGCCTGGAGCGCGGACAGGTCGTACGAGCAGTTCTTC.

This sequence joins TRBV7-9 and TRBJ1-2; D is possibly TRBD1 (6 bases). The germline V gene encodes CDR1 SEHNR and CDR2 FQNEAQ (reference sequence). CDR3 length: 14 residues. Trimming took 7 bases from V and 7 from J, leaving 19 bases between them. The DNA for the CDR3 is TGTGCCAGCACCCTCGATTTGGGGGCGGTTGGCTACACCTTC. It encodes CASTLDLGAVGYTF.

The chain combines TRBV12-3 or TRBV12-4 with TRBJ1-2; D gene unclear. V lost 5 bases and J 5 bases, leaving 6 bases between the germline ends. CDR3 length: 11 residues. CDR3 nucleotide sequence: TGTGCCAGCAGTATCGGGTATGGCTACACCTTC. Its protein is CASSIGYGYTF.

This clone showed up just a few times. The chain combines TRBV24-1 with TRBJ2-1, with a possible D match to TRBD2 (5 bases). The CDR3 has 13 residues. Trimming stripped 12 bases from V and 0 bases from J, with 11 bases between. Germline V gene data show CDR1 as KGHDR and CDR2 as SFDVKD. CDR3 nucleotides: TGTGCCTGCGGGCATCGCTCCTACAATGAGCAGTTCTTC. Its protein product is CACGHRSYNEQFF.

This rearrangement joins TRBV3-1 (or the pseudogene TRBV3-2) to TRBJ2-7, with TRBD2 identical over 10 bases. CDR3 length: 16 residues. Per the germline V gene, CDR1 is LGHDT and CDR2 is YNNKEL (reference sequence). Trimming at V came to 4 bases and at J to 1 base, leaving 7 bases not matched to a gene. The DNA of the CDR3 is TGTGCCAGCAGCCCTGGACTAGCGGTTTTTTCCTACGAGCAGTACTTC. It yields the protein CASSPGLAVFSYEQYF.

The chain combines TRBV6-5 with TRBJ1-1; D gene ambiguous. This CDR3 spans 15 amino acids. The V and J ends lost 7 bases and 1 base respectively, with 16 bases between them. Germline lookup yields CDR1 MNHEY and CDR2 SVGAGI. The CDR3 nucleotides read TGTGCCAGCATTCCGGACTCTCCCCGGAACACTGAAGCTTTCTTT. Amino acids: CASIPDSPRNTEAFF.

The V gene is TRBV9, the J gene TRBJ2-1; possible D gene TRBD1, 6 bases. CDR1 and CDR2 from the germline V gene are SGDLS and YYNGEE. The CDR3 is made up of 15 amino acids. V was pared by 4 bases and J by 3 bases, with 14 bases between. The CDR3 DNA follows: TGTGCCAGCAGCACTCAGGGGATTAACTACAATGAGCAGTTCTTC. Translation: CASSTQGINYNEQFF. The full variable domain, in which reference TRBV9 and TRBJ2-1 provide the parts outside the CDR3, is DSGVTQTPKHLITATGQRVTLRCSPRSGDLSVYWYQQSLDQGLQFLIQYYNGEERAKGNILERFSAQQFPDLHSELNLSSLELGDSALYFCASSTQGINYNEQFFGPGTRLTVL.

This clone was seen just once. This chain's CDR3 is CASSSNSRQNEKLFF. For the CDR3, the DNA is TGCGCCAGCAGCTCGAATTCCCGTCAGAATGAAAAACTGTTTTTT. The chain recombines TRBV5-1 with TRBJ1-4, with unresolved D. The CDR3 is 15 residues long. Trimming left V 3 bases short and J 5 bases short, with 14 bases between. Germline V gene lookup returns CDR1 SGHRS and CDR2 YFSETQ.

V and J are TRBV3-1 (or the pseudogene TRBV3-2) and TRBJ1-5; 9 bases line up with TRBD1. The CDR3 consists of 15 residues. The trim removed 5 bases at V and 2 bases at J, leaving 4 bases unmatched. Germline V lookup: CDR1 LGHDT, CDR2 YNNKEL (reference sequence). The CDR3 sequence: CASSTTGGRNQPQHF. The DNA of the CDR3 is TGTGCCAGCAGCACTACAGGGGGCCGCAATCAGCCCCAGCATTTT.

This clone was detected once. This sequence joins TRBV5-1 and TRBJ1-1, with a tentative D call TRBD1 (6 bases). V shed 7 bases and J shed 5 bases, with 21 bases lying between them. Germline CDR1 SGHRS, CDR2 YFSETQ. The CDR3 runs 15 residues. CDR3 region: CASGPFSGAKTEAFF. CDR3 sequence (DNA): TGCGCCAGCGGGCCTTTTTCAGGGGCTAAAACTGAAGCTTTCTTT.

As DNA, the CDR3 is TGTGCCAGCAGCTTAGAGCCGAACACTGAAGCTTTCTTT. Protein sequence: CASSLEPNTEAFF. The V call is TRBV7-9, the J call TRBJ1-1, with D hard to call. Germline CDR1 is SEHNR and CDR2 is FQNEAQ (reference sequence). This CDR3 has 13 residues. The ends were cut back, 1 base at V and 1 base at J, with 4 bases in the middle. Using reference TRBV7-9 and TRBJ1-1 for the parts outside the CDR3, the full variable domain is DTGVSQNPRHKITKRGQNVTFRCDPISEHNRLYWYRQTLGQGPEFLTYFQNEAQLEKSRLLSDRFSAERPKGSFSTLEIQRTEQGDSAMYLCASSLEPNTEAFFGQGTRLTVV.

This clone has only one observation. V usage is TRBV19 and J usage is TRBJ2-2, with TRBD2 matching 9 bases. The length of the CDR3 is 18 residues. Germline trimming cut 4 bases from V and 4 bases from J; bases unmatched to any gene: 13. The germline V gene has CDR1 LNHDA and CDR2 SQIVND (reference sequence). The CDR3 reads CASSRARLAGVLTGELFF. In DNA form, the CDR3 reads TGTGCCAGTAGTAGGGCGCGGTTAGCGGGAGTCCTCACCGGGGAGCTGTTTTTT.

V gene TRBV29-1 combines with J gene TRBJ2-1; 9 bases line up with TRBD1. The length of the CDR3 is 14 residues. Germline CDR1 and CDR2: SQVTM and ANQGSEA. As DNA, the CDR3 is TGCAGTGGCCGACGGGACAGGGTCTACAATGAGCAGTTCTTC. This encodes CSGRRDRVYNEQFF.

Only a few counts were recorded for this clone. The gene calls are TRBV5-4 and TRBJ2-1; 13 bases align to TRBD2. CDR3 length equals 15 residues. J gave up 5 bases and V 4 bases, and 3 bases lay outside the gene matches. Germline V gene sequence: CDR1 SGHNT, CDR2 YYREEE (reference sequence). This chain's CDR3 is CASSLGLAGNNEQFF. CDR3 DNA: TGTGCCAGCAGCCTGGGACTAGCGGGAAACAATGAGCAGTTCTTC. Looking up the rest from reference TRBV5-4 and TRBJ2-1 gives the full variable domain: ETGVTQSPTHLIKTRGQQVTLRCSSQSGHNTVSWYQQALGQGPQFIFQYYREEENGRGNFPPRFSGLQFPNYSSELNVNALELDDSALYLCASSLGLAGNNEQFFGPGTRLTVL.

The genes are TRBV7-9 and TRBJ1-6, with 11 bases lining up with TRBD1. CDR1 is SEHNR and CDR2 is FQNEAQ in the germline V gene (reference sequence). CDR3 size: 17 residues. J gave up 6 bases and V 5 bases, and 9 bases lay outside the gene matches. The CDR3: CASSTPPGTGGNSPLHF. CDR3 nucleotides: TGTGCCAGCAGCACACCCCCCGGGACAGGGGGTAATTCACCCCTCCACTTT.

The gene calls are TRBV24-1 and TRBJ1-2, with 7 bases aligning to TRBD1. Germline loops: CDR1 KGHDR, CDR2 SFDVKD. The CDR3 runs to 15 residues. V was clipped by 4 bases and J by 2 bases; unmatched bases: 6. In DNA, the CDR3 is TGTGCCACCAGTGACCGCACAGGGGACAACTATGGCTACACCTTC. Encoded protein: CATSDRTGDNYGYTF.

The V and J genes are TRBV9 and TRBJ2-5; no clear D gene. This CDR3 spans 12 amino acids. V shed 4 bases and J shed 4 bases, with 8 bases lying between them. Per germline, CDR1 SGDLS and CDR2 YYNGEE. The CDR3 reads CASSPHGETQYF. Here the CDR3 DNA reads TGTGCCAGCAGCCCCCACGGAGAGACCCAGTACTTC.

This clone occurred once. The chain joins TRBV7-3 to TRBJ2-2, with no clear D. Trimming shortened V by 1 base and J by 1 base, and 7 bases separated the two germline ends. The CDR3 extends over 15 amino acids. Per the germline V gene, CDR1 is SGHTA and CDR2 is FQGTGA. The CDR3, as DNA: TGTGCCAGCAGCTTAAGAGCCATGAACACCGGGGAGCTGTTTTTT. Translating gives CASSLRAMNTGELFF.